This T cell receptor beta chain is drawn from a study of blood T cell repertoires in COVID-19. This CDR3 comprises 12 residues. Per germline, CDR1 MNHNY and CDR2 SVGAGI (reference sequence). Generated by immunoSEQ multiplex PCR, the TCRdb table keeps only in-frame clones and is missing some. Of approximately 250,000 clones in the sample, around 87% were seen once. The TCR comes from a woman in her sixties or seventies with COVID-19, enrolled during active disease. Source material: peripheral blood. The chain joins TRBV6-6 to TRBJ2-3; 10 bases agree with TRBD2. CDR3: CEASGSADTQYF. The CDR3 DNA sequence: TGTGAGGCTAGCGGGAGTGCAGATACGCAGTATTTT.